These 19 T cell receptor beta chains came from one sample sequenced in a study of blood T cell repertoires in COVID-19. Repertoires were generated with immunoSEQ multiplex PCR, while TCRdb's copy carries only in-frame clones and drops some. This table holds tens of thousands of clones, roughly 90% found once. The sequenced sample was peripheral blood. The receptors stem from a man aged 35-49 years with COVID-19, enrolled during active disease.

V gene TRBV27 combines with J gene TRBJ1-6; D call uncertain. Germline V lookup: CDR1 MNHEY, CDR2 SMNVEV (reference sequence). V lost 8 bases and J lost 10, with 21 bases in between. This CDR3 has 15 amino acids. The CDR3 sequence: CASRFVRVRPSPLHF. In nucleotides, the CDR3 is TGTGCCAGCCGCTTTGTTCGGGTCCGTCCATCACCCCTCCACTTT.

The gene calls are TRBV5-1 and TRBJ2-2, with 9 bases aligning to TRBD1. The CDR3 consists of 18 residues. The germline CDR1 and CDR2 sequences are SGHRS and YFSETQ. V was clipped by 4 bases and J by 5 bases; unmatched bases: 15. The CDR3 reads CASSEARSDRGFTGELFF. The CDR3 DNA follows: TGCGCCAGCAGCGAAGCGCGATCAGACAGGGGGTTTACCGGGGAGCTGTTTTTT.

CDR3 sequence: CASSPGTGRYTGELFF. CDR3 sequence (DNA): TGTGCCAGCAGCCCTGGGACAGGGAGGTACACCGGGGAGCTGTTTTTT. The rearrangement uses TRBV7-6 and TRBJ2-2; 9 bases agree with TRBD1. The CDR3 has 16 amino acids. Trimming at V came to 5 bases and at J to 3 bases, leaving 7 bases not matched to a gene. Germline lookup yields CDR1 SGHVS and CDR2 FNYEAQ.

This clone was observed once. CDR3 nucleotide sequence: TGTGCCAGCAGTGAAGGTAGTTTGGGCTCACCCCTCCACTTT. It is translated as CASSEGSLGSPLHF. V gene TRBV2 combines with J gene TRBJ1-6; D call uncertain. Per germline, CDR1 SNHLY and CDR2 FYNNEI. V was trimmed by 1 base and J by 10 bases, leaving 11 bases between them. The CDR3 runs 14 residues.

V and J are TRBV19 and TRBJ2-1; D is possibly TRBD2 (6 bases). Germline CDR1 LNHDA, CDR2 SQIVND (reference sequence). Trimming removed 3 bases at V and 5 bases at J, with 11 bases between. The CDR3 has 14 residues. This chain's CDR3 is CASSMAGTDNEQFF. The CDR3 DNA follows: TGTGCCAGTAGTATGGCGGGGACCGACAATGAGCAGTTCTTC.

V and J are TRBV6-1 and TRBJ1-1, with D possibly TRBD1 on 6 matching bases. Trimming took off 4 bases at V and 5 bases at J, with 20 bases between the two ends. Germline V gene data show CDR1 as MNHNS and CDR2 as SASEGT. The CDR3 length is 16 residues. The CDR3 loop reads CASSALQGRRGTEAFF. The CDR3 DNA follows: TGTGCCAGCAGTGCCCTACAGGGACGTCGGGGAACTGAAGCTTTCTTT.

The CDR3 nucleotides are TGTGCCAGCAGTTATGGGGGCAGGCGTCAGCCCCAGCATTTT. This translates into CASSYGGRRQPQHF. The rearrangement uses TRBV28 and TRBJ1-5, with D possibly being TRBD1 (6 bases). Trimming removed 4 bases from V and 6 bases from J, with 13 bases in between. The CDR3 extends over 14 amino acids. CDR1 is MDHEN, CDR2 SYDVKM, per germline.

This clone has a handful of counts. The CDR3, as DNA: TGTGCCAGCAGTACGGACAGGGGACGGGATTCACCCCTCCACTTT. It is translated as CASSTDRGRDSPLHF. The chain couples TRBV6-5 to TRBJ1-6, with 9 nucleotides matching TRBD1. V shed 5 bases and J 8 bases; nucleotides not matched to a gene: 7. The germline V gene has CDR1 MNHEY and CDR2 SVGAGI. CDR3 length: 15 residues.

The chain employs TRBV30 and TRBJ2-2, with D tentatively TRBD1 (6 bases). Germline V lookup: CDR1 GTSNPN, CDR2 SVGIG (reference sequence). V was trimmed by 4 bases and J by 6 bases, leaving 12 bases between them. The CDR3 extends over 13 amino acids. CDR3 bases: TGTGCCTGGATCCCGCAGGGGTCCGGGGAGCTGTTTTTT. As protein: CAWIPQGSGELFF.

This sequence joins TRBV6-4 and TRBJ2-2; TRBD1 might be the D (5 bases). Trimming left V 8 bases short and J 1 base short, with 11 bases between. CDR1 MRHNA and CDR2 SNTAGT come from the germline V gene. CDR3 length: 14 residues. The CDR3 bases are TGTGCCAGCCGTCCAGGGCAGAACACCGGGGAGCTGTTTTTT. This codes for CASRPGQNTGELFF.

This chain joins TRBV9 and TRBJ2-1; 9 nucleotides line up with TRBD1. Trimming at V came to 4 bases and at J to 7 bases, leaving 9 bases not matched to a gene. Germline CDR1 and CDR2: SGDLS and YYNGEE. The CDR3 is 15 amino acids. CDR3 sequence (DNA): TGTGCCAGCAGCCCCTCCGGACAGGGGTATAATGAGCAGTTCTTC. This translates into CASSPSGQGYNEQFF.

This chain uses TRBV3-1 (or the pseudogene TRBV3-2) with TRBJ2-7; tentative D call: TRBD2 (5 bases). Trimming stripped 4 bases from V and 6 bases from J, with 10 bases between. CDR1 and CDR2 from the germline V gene are LGHDT and YNNKEL (reference sequence). The CDR3 totals 12 residues. As DNA, the CDR3 is TGTGCCAGCAGCCTCCGGGGTTTCGAGCAGTACTTC. This sequence encodes CASSLRGFEQYF.

The rearrangement joins TRBV6-1 to TRBJ1-1; D might be TRBD1 (6 bases). The CDR3 totals 13 residues. The V gene lost 2 bases and the J gene lost 3 bases, with 7 bases spanning the gap. The germline gives CDR1 MNHNS, CDR2 SASEGT. CDR3 in DNA: TGTGCCAGCAGTGAATACAGGGACACTGAAGCTTTCTTT. Translating gives CASSEYRDTEAFF.

V usage is TRBV2 and J usage is TRBJ1-1; weak D call: TRBD1 (5 bases). Between the trimmed V and J ends, which lost 6 bases and 5 bases, there was a span of 10 bases. Germline lookup yields CDR1 SNHLY and CDR2 FYNNEI. The CDR3 has 12 residues. The CDR3 protein is CASRGGGTEAFF. In nucleotides, the CDR3 is TGTGCCAGCAGGGGGGGAGGGACTGAAGCTTTCTTT.

The chain has TRBV13 and TRBJ2-7; TRBD1 matches 7 bases. Trimming removed 5 bases from V and 3 bases from J; junction bases left unmatched: 7. CDR1 and CDR2 from the germline V gene are PRHDT and FYEKMQ (reference sequence). The CDR3 has 14 amino acids. CDR3 amino acids: CASSIPDRDYEQYF. The CDR3 bases are TGTGCCAGCAGCATACCCGACAGGGACTACGAGCAGTACTTC.

This sequence joins TRBV3-1 (or the pseudogene TRBV3-2) and TRBJ1-4; D unresolved. The CDR3 totals 16 residues. With 4 bases removed from V and 0 bases from J, the gap between germline ends came to 12 bases. Germline CDR1 is LGHDT and CDR2 is YNNKEL (reference sequence). The CDR3 spells CASSPGDGATNEKLFF. In nucleotides, the CDR3 is TGTGCCAGCAGCCCCGGGGATGGGGCAACTAATGAAAAACTGTTTTTT.

The rearrangement joins TRBV2 to TRBJ1-1; TRBD1 is a possible D gene (5 bases). The CDR3 has 14 residues. V was shortened by 4 bases and J by 1 base, with 10 bases between the two germline ends. Looked up from germline, CDR1 is SNHLY and CDR2 is FYNNEI. This CDR3 reads CASSVGRANTEAFF. Here the CDR3 DNA reads TGTGCCAGCAGTGTTGGCAGGGCGAACACTGAAGCTTTCTTT. Full variable domain (outside the CDR3, taken from reference TRBV2 and TRBJ1-1): EPEVTQTPSHQVTQMGQEVILRCVPISNHLYFYWYRQILGQKVEFLVSFYNNEISEKSEIFDDQFSVERPDGSNFTLKIRSTKLEDSAMYFCASSVGRANTEAFFGQGTRLTVV.

CDR3 coding DNA: TGTGCCAGCAGTTTAGGTGGGGCGGGGTCGGGCACTGAAGCTTTCTTT. Residues: CASSLGGAGSGTEAFF. This sequence joins TRBV28 and TRBJ1-1, with a possible D match to TRBD1 (5 bases). The V end was cut by 2 bases, the J end by 4 bases, with 17 bases between. Germline V gives CDR1 MDHEN, CDR2 SYDVKM. The CDR3 loop spans 16 amino acids.

The chain uses TRBV6-5 and TRBJ1-1; tentatively, D is TRBD1 (5 bases). V lost 8 bases and J 4 bases, leaving 20 bases between the germline ends. The V gene's germline CDR1 is MNHEY and CDR2 SVGAGI. This CDR3 is 15 amino acids long. CDR3 coding DNA: TGTGCCAGCCACCCGTCGATGGGGGGTTTCACTGAAGCTTTCTTT. It codes for CASHPSMGGFTEAFF.